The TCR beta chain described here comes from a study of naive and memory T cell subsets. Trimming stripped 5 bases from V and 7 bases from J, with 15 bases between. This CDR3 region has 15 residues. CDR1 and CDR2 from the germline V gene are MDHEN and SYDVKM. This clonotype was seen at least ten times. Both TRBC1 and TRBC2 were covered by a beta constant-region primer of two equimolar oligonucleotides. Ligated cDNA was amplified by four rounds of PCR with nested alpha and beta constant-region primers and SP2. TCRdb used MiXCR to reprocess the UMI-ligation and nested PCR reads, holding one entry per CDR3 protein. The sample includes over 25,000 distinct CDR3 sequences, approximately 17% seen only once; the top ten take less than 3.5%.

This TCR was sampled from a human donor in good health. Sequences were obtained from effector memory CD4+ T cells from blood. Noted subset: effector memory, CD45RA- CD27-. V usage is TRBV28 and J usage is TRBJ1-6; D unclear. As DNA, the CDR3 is TGTGCCAGCAGTGGGCGCCGTTCGGGGAATTCACCCCTCCACTTT. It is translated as CASSGRRSGNSPLHF.